The 21 T cell receptor beta chains listed next were all sequenced from one sample in a study of T cells after yellow fever vaccination. In TCRdb, the 5' RACE reads were re-called with MiXCR into one record per CDR3 protein. The table records around 500,000 distinct CDR3 sequences, 20% to 25% of them present only once. The sample consisted of PBMCs, taken more than 20 days after the first yellow fever vaccination. The receptors stem from a man between 18 and 35 years old who received the YFV17D yellow fever vaccine.

CDR3 coding DNA: TGTGCCAGCAGGACCCGGGACAGGCCTCTAACTGAAGCTTTCTTT. The encoded protein is CASRTRDRPLTEAFF. This rearrangement joins TRBV12-3 or TRBV12-4 to TRBJ1-1; TRBD1 matches at 8 bases. The CDR3 runs 15 residues. V was pared by 6 bases and J by 5 bases, with 11 bases of the junction left unmatched.

The chain employs TRBV7-3 and TRBJ2-2; no reliable D call. CDR1 SGHTA and CDR2 FQGTGA come from the germline V gene. The CDR3 covers 13 residues. V lost 4 bases, J lost 3 bases, and 6 bases lay in between. The CDR3 protein is CASSSTHTGELFF. CDR3 DNA sequence: TGTGCCAGCAGCTCCACTCACACCGGGGAGCTGTTTTTT.

Only a few counts were recorded for this clonotype. This chain connects TRBV13 to TRBJ2-7; D may match TRBD1 or TRBD2 (6 bases each). Trimming stripped 1 base from V and 11 bases from J, with 24 bases between. This CDR3 region has 16 residues. In germline, CDR1 is PRHDT, CDR2 FYEKMQ (reference sequence). This chain's CDR3 is CASSLDRGPPLTKEYF. The CDR3 DNA sequence: TGTGCCAGCAGCTTAGATCGGGGGCCCCCGCTGACGAAAGAGTACTTC.

The rearrangement links TRBV29-1 to TRBJ2-5, with D hard to call. This CDR3 is 11 amino acids long. The germline V gene has CDR1 SQVTM and CDR2 ANQGSEA. The V gene lost 6 bases and the J gene lost 7 bases, with 12 bases spanning the gap. The CDR3 DNA reads TGCAGCGTAAACATATTACGGACCCAGTACTTC. Its protein product is CSVNILRTQYF.

A few counts support this clonotype. V usage is TRBV4-3 and J usage is TRBJ2-5; D is unclear. Germline CDR1 and CDR2: LGHNA and YSLEER. CDR3 length: 15 residues. Trimming stripped 1 base from V and 0 bases from J, with 9 bases between. The CDR3 DNA follows: TGCGCCAGCAGCCAAGGAATAGGGTACCAAGAGACCCAGTACTTC. Its translation is CASSQGIGYQETQYF.

This chain uses TRBV12-3 or TRBV12-4 with TRBJ1-4, with D unresolved. Trimming pared 5 bases from V and 10 bases from J, leaving 26 bases between. The CDR3 runs 17 residues. CDR3 region: CASSPSPGNLNEGKLFF. The CDR3 DNA sequence: TGTGCCAGCAGTCCCTCGCCGGGTAACCTTAATGAAGGAAAACTGTTTTTT.

This clonotype was counted at least ten times. The chain uses TRBV30 and TRBJ1-2; 8 nucleotides align to TRBD1. Per germline, CDR1 GTSNPN and CDR2 SVGIG (reference sequence). Trimming cost V 4 bases and J 7 bases; bases outside gene matches: 8. The length of the CDR3 is 13 residues. CDR3 protein: CAWKRDRPGGYTF. The CDR3 DNA reads as TGTGCCTGGAAAAGGGACAGGCCAGGTGGCTACACCTTC.

The CDR3 DNA reads TGCGCCAGCAGCTATAAGGTGGCTGGTGTGCAGTACTTC. Protein product: CASSYKVAGVQYF. The chain links TRBV4-3 to TRBJ2-7; no clear D. The CDR3 has 13 residues. Germline CDR1 is LGHNA and CDR2 is YSLEER. The V gene lost 5 bases and the J gene lost 9 bases, with 17 bases spanning the gap.

The gene calls are TRBV5-1 and TRBJ2-1, with TRBD1 identical over 8 bases. The CDR3 has 16 amino acids. With V trimmed by 4 bases and J by 4 bases, 10 bases remained unmatched. Germline lookup yields CDR1 SGHRS and CDR2 YFSETQ. CDR3 in amino acids: CASSGRTGMDYNEQFF. The CDR3 DNA sequence: TGCGCCAGCAGCGGCAGGACAGGGATGGATTACAATGAGCAGTTCTTC. Together with reference TRBV5-1 and TRBJ2-1, the CDR3 gives the full variable domain: KAGVTQTPRYLIKTRGQQVTLSCSPISGHRSVSWYQQTPGQGLQFLFEYFSETQRNKGNFPGRFSGRQFSNSRSEMNVSTLELGDSALYLCASSGRTGMDYNEQFFGPGTRLTVL.

This clonotype was picked up a small number of times. The chain links TRBV9 to TRBJ2-7, with D perhaps matching TRBD1 or TRBD2 (7 bases each). Germline CDR1 and CDR2: SGDLS and YYNGEE. The CDR3 is 14 amino acids. The V end was cut by 3 bases, the J end by 1 base, with 11 bases between. CDR3 residues: CASSAGGESYEQYF. DNA of the CDR3: TGTGCCAGCAGCGCAGGGGGGGAATCCTACGAGCAGTACTTC.

The sample holds a few counts of this clonotype. This rearrangement joins TRBV20-1 to TRBJ1-2; D is unresolved. The V gene's germline CDR1 is DFQATT and CDR2 SNEGSKA (reference sequence). V dropped 0 bases and J dropped 5 bases, with 13 bases sitting between them. This CDR3 has 14 residues. CDR3 region: CSARDYVAVYGYTF. The CDR3 region has the DNA TGCAGTGCTAGAGATTATGTGGCAGTTTATGGCTACACCTTC.

This clonotype has just a few counts. This chain links TRBV5-1 with TRBJ1-1; D might be TRBD1 (6 bases). The germline V gene has CDR1 SGHRS and CDR2 YFSETQ. CDR3 length: 14 amino acids. With 2 bases removed from V and 1 base from J, the gap between germline ends came to 9 bases. CDR3 residues: CASSFQGQNTEAFF. CDR3 DNA sequence: TGCGCCAGCAGCTTCCAGGGACAGAACACTGAAGCTTTCTTT.

This chain joins TRBV7-2 and TRBJ2-5; D is undetermined. Germline CDR1 reads SGHTA; CDR2 reads FQGNSA. This CDR3 region has 14 residues. V dropped 2 bases and J dropped 0 bases, with 7 bases sitting between them. DNA for the CDR3: TGTGCCAGCAGCTTAATCCAGGACCAAGAGACCCAGTACTTC. Its translation is CASSLIQDQETQYF.

A few counts support this clonotype. CDR3 amino acids: CASSSGTALREQYF. The CDR3 region has the DNA TGTGCCAGCAGTTCCGGGACAGCCCTTCGGGAGCAGTACTTC. The genes are TRBV6-5 and TRBJ2-7; 7 nucleotides match TRBD1. Per germline, CDR1 MNHEY and CDR2 SVGAGI. Unmatched junction bases numbered 10, after V lost 4 bases and J lost 7 bases. The CDR3 is 14 amino acids.

This clonotype appeared a few times. The chain joins TRBV7-9 to TRBJ1-1; no clear D gene. CDR3 length equals 15 residues. Germline-derived CDR1 and CDR2 are SEHNR and FQNEAQ (reference sequence). V was trimmed by 4 bases and J by 1 base, leaving 13 bases between them. The CDR3 region has the DNA TGTGCCAGCAGCTCAGTACAAGGGAGGAACACTGAAGCTTTCTTT. It is translated as CASSSVQGRNTEAFF.

This clonotype was found a few times. The J gene is TRBJ2-3, the V gene TRBV5-1; no firm D call. This CDR3 contains 14 residues. Germline lookup yields CDR1 SGHRS and CDR2 YFSETQ. V gave up 1 base and J gave up 4 bases, with 10 bases separating them. DNA of the CDR3: TGCGCCAGCAGCTTGAATGCCCCTCCAGATACGCAGTATTTT. Its protein product is CASSLNAPPDTQYF.

This sequence joins TRBV7-2 and TRBJ2-3; TRBD1 matches at 10 bases. V shed 5 bases, J shed 3 bases, and the junction held 5 bases outside the gene matches. Germline CDR1 SGHTA, CDR2 FQGNSA. CDR3 length: 15 residues. The CDR3 spells CASSLQGQGTDTQYF. CDR3 DNA sequence: TGTGCCAGCAGCCTACAGGGACAGGGGACAGATACGCAGTATTTT.

This clonotype was seen only a few times. The V call is TRBV7-2, the J call TRBJ2-4; 8 positions agree with TRBD2. The CDR3 is made up of 14 amino acids. J gave up 6 bases and V 5 bases, and 6 bases lay outside the gene matches. Per the germline V gene, CDR1 is SGHTA and CDR2 is FQGNSA. DNA for the CDR3: TGTGCCAGCAGCCCACTAGCGGAAATAAACATTCAGTACTTC. Its translation: CASSPLAEINIQYF.

There are a few counts of this clonotype. CDR3 sequence: CASSQNSGEQETQYF. In DNA, the CDR3 is TGTGCCAGCAGCCAAAATAGCGGGGAACAAGAGACCCAGTACTTC. The V call is TRBV7-8, the J call TRBJ2-5; 8 nucleotides agree with TRBD2. Germline CDR1 and CDR2: SGHVS and FQNEAQ. J gave up 2 bases and V 5 bases, and 7 bases lay outside the gene matches. This CDR3 has 15 amino acids.

The chain is built from TRBV4-3 and TRBJ2-1, with 7 bases lining up with TRBD2. The junction had 8 bases not matched to a gene; V was cut back by 0 bases and J by 6 bases. The length of the CDR3 is 16 residues. The V gene's germline CDR1 is LGHNA and CDR2 YSLEER. CDR3 residues: CASSQEERGWGNEQFF. CDR3 in DNA: TGCGCCAGCAGCCAAGAGGAGCGGGGATGGGGCAATGAGCAGTTCTTC.

V is TRBV6-8 and J is TRBJ1-1; 10 bases map to TRBD1. In germline, CDR1 is MNHGY, CDR2 SAAAGT. V dropped 4 bases and J dropped 1; count of bases not matched to a gene: 3. The CDR3 length is 15 residues. The CDR3 sequence is CASSSGTGENTEAFF. The CDR3 DNA is TGTGCCAGCAGTTCCGGGACAGGGGAGAACACTGAAGCTTTCTTT.